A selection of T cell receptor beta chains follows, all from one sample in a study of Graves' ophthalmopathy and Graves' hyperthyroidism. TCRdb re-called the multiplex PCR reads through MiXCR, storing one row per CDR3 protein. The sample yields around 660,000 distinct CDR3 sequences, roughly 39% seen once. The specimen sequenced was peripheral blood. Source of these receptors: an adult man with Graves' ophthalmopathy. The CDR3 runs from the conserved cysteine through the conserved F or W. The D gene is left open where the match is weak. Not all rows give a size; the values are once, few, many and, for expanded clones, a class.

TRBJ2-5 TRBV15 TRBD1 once CATSSSAGTGGETQYF TGTGCCACCAGCAGCTCCGCCGGGACAGGGGGAGAGACCCAGTACTTC
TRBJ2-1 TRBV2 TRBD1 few CASDRVGEQFF TGTGCCAGCGACAGGGTCGGTGAGCAGTTCTTC
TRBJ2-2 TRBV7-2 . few CASSLVQGGAGELFF TGTGCCAGCAGCTTAGTTCAGGGCGGGGCCGGGGAGCTGTTTTTT
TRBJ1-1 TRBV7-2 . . CASSLRGVREMNTEAFF TGTGCCAGCAGCTTACGGGGGGTGCGCGAAATGAACACTGAAGCTTTCTTT
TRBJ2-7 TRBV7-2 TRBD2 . CASSPPRFSGTSYEQYF TGTGCCAGCAGCCCCCCCCGATTTAGCGGGACTTCCTACGAGCAGTACTTC
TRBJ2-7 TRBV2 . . CASREGRIYEQYF TGTGCCAGCAGAGAGGGACGGATATACGAGCAGTACTTC
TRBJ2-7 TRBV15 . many CATSRPGPSYEQYF TGTGCCACCAGCAGACCGGGACCATCCTACGAGCAGTACTTC
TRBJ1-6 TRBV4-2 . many CASSQGGGRRSPLHF TGTGCCAGCAGCCAAGGGGGGGGGCGAAGGTCACCCCTCCACTTT
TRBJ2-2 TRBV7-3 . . CASRTADKRSGELFF TGTGCCAGCAGAACCGCGGACAAGCGTTCCGGGGAGCTGTTTTTT
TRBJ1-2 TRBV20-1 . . CSAEGIYGYTF TGCAGTGCTGAGGGTATTTATGGCTACACCTTC
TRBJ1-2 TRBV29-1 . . CSVWGRDNYGYTF TGCAGCGTTTGGGGTAGGGATAACTATGGCTACACCTTC
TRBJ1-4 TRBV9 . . CASSVGSHQANEKLFF TGTGCCAGCAGCGTGGGCTCCCACCAGGCTAATGAAAAACTGTTTTTT
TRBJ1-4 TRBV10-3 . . CASSPHLATNKKLFF TGTGCCAGCAGCCCCCATCTTGCAACTAATAAAAAACTGTTTTTT
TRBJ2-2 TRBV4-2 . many CASSQVTGELFF TGTGCCAGCAGCCAAGTCACCGGGGAGCTGTTTTTT
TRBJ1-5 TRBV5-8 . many CASSWMGDSNQPQHF TGTGCCAGCAGTTGGATGGGGGATAGCAATCAGCCCCAGCATTTT
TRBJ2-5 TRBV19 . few CASNVGVGETQYF TGTGCCAGTAATGTGGGAGTGGGGGAGACCCAGTACTTC
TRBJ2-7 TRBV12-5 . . CASAVGQLSYEQYF TGTGCTAGTGCTGTAGGGCAGCTCTCCTACGAGCAGTACTTC
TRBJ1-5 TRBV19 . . CASKVGAGNCQPQHF TGTGCCAGTAAAGTGGGGGCAGGGAACTGTCAGCCCCAGCATTTT
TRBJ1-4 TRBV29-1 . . CSVPGTNEKLFF TGCAGCGTCCCTGGCACTAATGAAAAACTGTTTTTT
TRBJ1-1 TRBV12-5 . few CASGKTGSTEAFF TGTGCTAGTGGTAAGACAGGTTCTACTGAAGCTTTCTTT
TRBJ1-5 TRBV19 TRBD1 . CASSATGTEQPQHF TGTGCCAGTAGTGCGACAGGGACCGAGCAGCCCCAGCATTTT
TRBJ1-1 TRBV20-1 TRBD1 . CRGTGPEWMNTEAFF TGCCGAGGGACAGGTCCTGAATGGATGAACACTGAAGCTTTCTTT
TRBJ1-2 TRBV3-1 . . CASSQVFQGNYGYTF TGTGCCAGCAGCCAAGTGTTCCAGGGGAACTATGGCTACACCTTC
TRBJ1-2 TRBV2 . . CASSLEGPNYGYTF TGTGCCAGCAGCTTGGAAGGGCCAAACTATGGCTACACCTTC
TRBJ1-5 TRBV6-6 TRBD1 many CASSYPGDRVDQPQHF TGTGCCAGCAGTTACCCCGGGGACAGGGTGGACCAGCCCCAGCATTTT
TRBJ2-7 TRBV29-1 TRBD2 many CSVAPGRGYEQYF TGCAGCGTCGCGCCGGGGCGGGGGTACGAGCAGTACTTC
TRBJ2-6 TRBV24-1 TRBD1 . CATSDTGQGAGANVLTF TGTGCCACCAGTGACACGGGACAGGGGGCGGGGGCCAACGTCCTGACTTTC
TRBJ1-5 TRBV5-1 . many CASSLLPGHAPQHF TGCGCCAGCAGCTTGTTGCCAGGTCATGCGCCCCAGCATTTT
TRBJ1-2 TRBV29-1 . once CSDFDSLGYTF TGCAGTGATTTCGACAGCTTGGGCTACACCTTC
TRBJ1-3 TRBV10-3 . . CAISLGVGNTIYF TGTGCCATCAGCCTAGGGGTTGGAAACACCATATATTTT
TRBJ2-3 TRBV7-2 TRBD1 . CASSFGQVGTDTQYF TGTGCCAGCAGCTTCGGACAGGTTGGCACAGATACGCAGTATTTT
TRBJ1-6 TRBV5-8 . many CAGGTANSPLHF TGTGCCGGCGGGACGGCAAATTCACCCCTCCACTTT
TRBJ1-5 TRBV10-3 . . CAISSANQPQHF TGTGCCATCAGTTCAGCGAATCAGCCCCAGCATTTT
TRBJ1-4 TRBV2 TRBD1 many CASSEGQGNEKLFF TGTGCCAGCAGTGAGGGACAGGGGAATGAAAAACTGTTTTTT
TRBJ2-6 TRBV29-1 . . CSSQGGVGANVLTF TGCAGCAGCCAAGGGGGTGTTGGGGCCAACGTCCTGACTTTC
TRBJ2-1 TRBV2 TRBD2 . CASGTSVEQFF TGTGCCAGCGGAACTAGCGTTGAGCAGTTCTTC
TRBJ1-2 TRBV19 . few CASSNQGVGYGYTF TGTGCCAGTAGTAACCAAGGGGTTGGGTATGGCTACACCTTC
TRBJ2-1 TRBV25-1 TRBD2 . CASRLAGGRENEQFF TGTGCCAGCAGACTAGCGGGGGGCCGAGAAAATGAGCAGTTCTTC
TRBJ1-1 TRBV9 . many CASSDGRDTEAFF TGTGCCAGCAGCGACGGCAGGGACACTGAAGCTTTCTTT
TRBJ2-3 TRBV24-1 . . CATRGSRGDTQYF TGTGCCACCAGAGGCTCCCGGGGAGATACGCAGTATTTT
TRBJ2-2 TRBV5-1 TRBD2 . CASRRTGGPANEQFF TGCGCCAGCAGGAGAACGGGGGGGCCAGCGAATGAGCAGTTTTTT
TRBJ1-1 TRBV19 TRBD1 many CASNYGTGLNTEAFF TGTGCCAGTAATTACGGGACAGGGTTGAACACTGAAGCTTTCTTT